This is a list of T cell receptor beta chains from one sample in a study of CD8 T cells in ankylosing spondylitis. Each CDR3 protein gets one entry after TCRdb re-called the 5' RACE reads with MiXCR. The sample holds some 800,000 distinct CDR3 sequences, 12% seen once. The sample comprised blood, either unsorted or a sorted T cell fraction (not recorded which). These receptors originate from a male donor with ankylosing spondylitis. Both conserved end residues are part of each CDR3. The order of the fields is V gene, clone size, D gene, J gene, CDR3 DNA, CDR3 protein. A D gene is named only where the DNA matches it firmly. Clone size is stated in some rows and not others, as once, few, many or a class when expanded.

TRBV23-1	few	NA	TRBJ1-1	TGCGCCAGCAGTAGGGCAGGGGAAACTGAAGCTTTCTTT	CASSRAGETEAFF
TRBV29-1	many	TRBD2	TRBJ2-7	TGCAGCGTTGAGGGACTAGCGGGGGGAAAACAGTACTTC	CSVEGLAGGKQYF
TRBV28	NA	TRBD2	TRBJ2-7	TGTGCCAGCAGTTCAAGGTTGGGACTAGCGGGGTTTAGCGAGCAGTACTTC	CASSSRLGLAGFSEQYF
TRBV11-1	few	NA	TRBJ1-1	TGTGCCAGCAGCTATATGGAAACTGAAGCTTTCTTT	CASSYMETEAFF
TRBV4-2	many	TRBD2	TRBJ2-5	TGTGCCAGCAGTGGACTAGCGGGGGGAGAGACCCAGTACTTC	CASSGLAGGETQYF
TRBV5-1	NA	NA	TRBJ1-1	TGCGCCACCTCTACGTTAGGAGGGTGGGCTGAAGCTTTCTTT	CATSTLGGWAEAFF
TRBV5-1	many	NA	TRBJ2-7	TGCGCCAGCAGCCTCTTAAATATCGGAGACGAGCAGTACTTC	CASSLLNIGDEQYF
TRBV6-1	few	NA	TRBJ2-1	TGTGCCAGCAGTCGCCGGTTAGAATGGGATGAGCAGTTCTTC	CASSRRLEWDEQFF
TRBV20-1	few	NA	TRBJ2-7	TGCAGTGCCATACGATACTTCGCCTACGAGCAGTACTTC	CSAIRYFAYEQYF
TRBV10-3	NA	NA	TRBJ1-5	TGTGCCATCAGTGGGGGGGGAGAACAGCCCCAGCATTTT	CAISGGGEQPQHF
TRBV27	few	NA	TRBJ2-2	TGTGCCAGCAGTTATAGGATAACCGGGGAGCTGTTTTTT	CASSYRITGELFF
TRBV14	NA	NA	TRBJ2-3	TGTGCCAGCAGCCAAGCGATTCCAAATACGCAGTATTTT	CASSQAIPNTQYF
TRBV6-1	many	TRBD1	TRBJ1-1	TGTGCCAGCAGCATATACAGGGGTCGGACTGAAGCTTTCTTT	CASSIYRGRTEAFF
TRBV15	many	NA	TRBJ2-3	TGTGCCACCAGCAGAGATTTGTGGAACAGGTTTCTCTCCGGTGGCACAGATACGCAGTATTTT	CATSRDLWNRFLSGGTDTQYF
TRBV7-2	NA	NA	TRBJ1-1	TGTGCCAGCAGCTTAGAGACCCCTACTGGAGCTTTCTTT	CASSLETPTGAFF
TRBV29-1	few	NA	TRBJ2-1	TGCAGTTCCGCATCCGGGCGCAATGAGCAGTTCTTC	CSSASGRNEQFF
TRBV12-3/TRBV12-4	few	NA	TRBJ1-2	TGTGCCAGCAGTTCCCTGGGCGGGGGGAGCGCGGATGGCTACACCTTC	CASSSLGGGSADGYTF
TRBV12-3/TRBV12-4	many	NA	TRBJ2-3	TGTGCCAGCAGCAGTACTAGCACACTCACAGATACGCAGTATTTT	CASSSTSTLTDTQYF
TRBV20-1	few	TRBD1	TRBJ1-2	TGCAGTGCCCCACCGGGGACAGGGGTTGCCGCTCGTTATGGCTACACCTTC	CSAPPGTGVAARYGYTF
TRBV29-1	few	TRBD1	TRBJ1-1	TGCAGCGTTGGACAGGGGCCCACTGAAGCTTTCTTT	CSVGQGPTEAFF
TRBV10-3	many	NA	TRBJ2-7	TGTGCCATCAGTGAGTCAGGGGGAAGTGGGAACGAGCAGTACTTC	CAISESGGSGNEQYF
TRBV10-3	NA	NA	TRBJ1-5	TGTGCCTACGGACAGAGGGAAGGTCAGCCCCAGCATTTT	CAYGQREGQPQHF
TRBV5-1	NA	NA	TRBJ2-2	TGCGCCAGCAGCTTGGGGGGAGTGGAGCTGTTTTTT	CASSLGGVELFF
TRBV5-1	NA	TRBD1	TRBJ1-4	TGCGCCAGCAGCCCGGGACAGGATCATGAAAAACTGTTTTTT	CASSPGQDHEKLFF
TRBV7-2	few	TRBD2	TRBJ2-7	TGTGCCAGCAGCCCAAGGCGGGGGAACGAGCAGTACTTC	CASSPRRGNEQYF
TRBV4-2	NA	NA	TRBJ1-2	TGTGCCAGCAGCCAGAAGTTGGGAGATGGCTACACCTTC	CASSQKLGDGYTF
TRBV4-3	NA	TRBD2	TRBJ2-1	TGCGCCAGCAGCCAAGGACTAGCCCTCGTTCTCGAGCAGTTCTTC	CASSQGLALVLEQFF
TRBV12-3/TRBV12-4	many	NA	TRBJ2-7	TGTGCCAGCAGTCCCACAGCCAGCTCCTACGAGCAGTACTTC	CASSPTASSYEQYF
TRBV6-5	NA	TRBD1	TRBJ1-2	TGTGCCAGCAGTTACGTCGCCAGGGGGAGGGGTGGCTACACCTTC	CASSYVARGRGGYTF
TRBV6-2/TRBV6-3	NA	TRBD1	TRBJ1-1	TGTGCCAGCAGTCCCCAGACAGGGGGCCCCACTGAAGCTTTCTTT	CASSPQTGGPTEAFF
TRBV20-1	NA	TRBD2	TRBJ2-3	TGCAGTGCCGTGGTTAGCGGGGGGGCCGATACGCAGTATTTT	CSAVVSGGADTQYF
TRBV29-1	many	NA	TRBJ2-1	TGCAGCGTTGGACTATACAATGAGCAGTTCTTC	CSVGLYNEQFF
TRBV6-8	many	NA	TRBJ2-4	TGTGCCAGCAGTTTCCCGGGACTCCAAAACATTCAGTACTTC	CASSFPGLQNIQYF
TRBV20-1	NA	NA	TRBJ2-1	TGCAGTGCTTGGGACCCGGGACCAACATACAATGAGCAGTTCTTC	CSAWDPGPTYNEQFF
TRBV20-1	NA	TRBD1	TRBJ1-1	TGCAGTGCTCCCCGGGACAGTATATTGAACACTGAAGCTTTCTTT	CSAPRDSILNTEAFF
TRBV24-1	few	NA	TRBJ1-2	TGTGCCACCAGTGATACCCACGATGGCTACACCTTC	CATSDTHDGYTF
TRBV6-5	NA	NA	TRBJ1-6	TGTGCCAGCAGTTACTTTACTGGTAATTCACCCCTCCACTTT	CASSYFTGNSPLHF
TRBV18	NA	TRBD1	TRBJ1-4	TGTGCCAGCTCACCGGACAGGGTTGAAAAACTGTTTTTT	CASSPDRVEKLFF
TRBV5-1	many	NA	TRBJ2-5	TGTGCCAGCAGCTTAGTCAAGGAGACCCAGTACTTC	CASSLVKETQYF
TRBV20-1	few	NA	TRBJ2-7	TGCAGTGCTACCGGGACATCCTACGAGCAGTACTTC	CSATGTSYEQYF
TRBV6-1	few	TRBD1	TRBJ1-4	TGTGCCAGCAGCCGGACAGGCCGTTATGAAAAACTGTTTTTT	CASSRTGRYEKLFF